This TCR beta chain was obtained from a study of shared T cell receptors in the human thymus. The CDR3 runs 18 residues. J gave up 6 bases and V 3 bases, and 13 bases lay outside the gene matches. Looked up from germline, CDR1 is SGHKS and CDR2 is YYEKEE (reference sequence). Only in-frame clones appear in the TCRdb table, and some are missing; sequencing was by immunoSEQ multiplex PCR. Of roughly 550,000 clones in the sample, about 84% are singletons; the top ten hold about 0.014%. These same data were also listed under a study on human thymus T cells. That study reports: Each of the donors was a healthy Finnish infant who was undergoing open corrective cardiac surgery for congenital heart defects. The source of the thymus tissue was resections taken during corrective heart surgery. In thymic and blood repertoires alike, V and J usage looked biased. Overlap was high between thymic repertoires from unrelated individuals, as reported in related research.

The chain joins TRBV5-5 to TRBJ2-6; 9 positions match TRBD1. This TCR came from a boy under two years old with a congenital heart defect. Sequenced input: thymocytes. The CDR3 here is CASSSRLGTGYEANVLTF. The CDR3 region has the DNA TGTGCCAGCAGCTCCAGACTCGGGACAGGGTATGAGGCCAACGTCCTGACTTTC.